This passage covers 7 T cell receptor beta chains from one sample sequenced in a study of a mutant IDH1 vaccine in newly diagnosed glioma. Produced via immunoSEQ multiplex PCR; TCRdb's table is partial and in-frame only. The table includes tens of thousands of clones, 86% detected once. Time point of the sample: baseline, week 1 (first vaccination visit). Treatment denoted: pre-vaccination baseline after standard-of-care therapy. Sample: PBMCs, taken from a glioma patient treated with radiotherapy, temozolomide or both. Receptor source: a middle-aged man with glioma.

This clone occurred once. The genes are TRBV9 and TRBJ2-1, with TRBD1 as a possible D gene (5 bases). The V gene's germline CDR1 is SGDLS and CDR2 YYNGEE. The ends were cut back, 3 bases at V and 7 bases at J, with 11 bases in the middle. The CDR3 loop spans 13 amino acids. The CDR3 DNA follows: TGTGCCAGCAGCGCCAGAAGGGGTAATGAGCAGTTCTTC. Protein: CASSARRGNEQFF.

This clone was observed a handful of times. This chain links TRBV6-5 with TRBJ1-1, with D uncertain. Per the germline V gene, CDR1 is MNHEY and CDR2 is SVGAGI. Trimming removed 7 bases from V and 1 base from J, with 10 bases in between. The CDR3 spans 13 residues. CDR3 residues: CASTPPGNTEAFF. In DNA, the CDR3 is TGTGCCAGCACCCCCCCGGGGAACACTGAAGCTTTCTTT.

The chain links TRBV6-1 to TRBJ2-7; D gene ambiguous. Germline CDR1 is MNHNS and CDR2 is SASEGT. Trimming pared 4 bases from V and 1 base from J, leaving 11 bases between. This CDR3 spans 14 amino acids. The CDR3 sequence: CASSGRKGSYEQYF. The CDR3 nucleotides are TGTGCCAGCAGTGGTAGAAAGGGATCCTACGAGCAGTACTTC.

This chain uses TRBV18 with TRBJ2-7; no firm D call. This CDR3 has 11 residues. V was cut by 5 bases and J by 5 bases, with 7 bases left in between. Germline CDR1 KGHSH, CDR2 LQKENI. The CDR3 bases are TGTGCCAGCTCAGTTTTGGACGAGCAGTACTTC. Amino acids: CASSVLDEQYF.

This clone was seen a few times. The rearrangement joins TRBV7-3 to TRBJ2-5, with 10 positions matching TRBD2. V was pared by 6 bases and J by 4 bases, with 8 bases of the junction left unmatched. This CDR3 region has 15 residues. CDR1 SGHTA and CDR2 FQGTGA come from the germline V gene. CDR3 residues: CASRSHSGRAETQYF. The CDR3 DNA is TGTGCCAGCAGGTCCCACAGCGGGAGGGCAGAGACCCAGTACTTC.

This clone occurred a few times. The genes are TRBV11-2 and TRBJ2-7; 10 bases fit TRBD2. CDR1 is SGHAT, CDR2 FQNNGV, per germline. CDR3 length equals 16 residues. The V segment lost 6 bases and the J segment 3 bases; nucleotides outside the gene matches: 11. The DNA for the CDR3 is TGTGCCAGCAGACCTAAGGAACTAGCGGGAATCTACGAGCAGTACTTC. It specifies CASRPKELAGIYEQYF. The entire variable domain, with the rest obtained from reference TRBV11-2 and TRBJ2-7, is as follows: EAGVAQSPRYKIIEKRQSVAFWCNPISGHATLYWYQQILGQGPKLLIQFQNNGVVDDSQLPKDRFSAERLKGVDSTLKIQPAKLEDSAVYLCASRPKELAGIYEQYFGPGTRLTVT.

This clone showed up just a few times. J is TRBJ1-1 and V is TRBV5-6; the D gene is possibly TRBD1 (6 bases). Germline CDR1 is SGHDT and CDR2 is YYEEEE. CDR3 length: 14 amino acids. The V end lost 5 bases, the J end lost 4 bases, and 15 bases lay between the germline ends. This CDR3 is CASRLGGHGTEAFF. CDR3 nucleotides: TGTGCCAGCAGGTTAGGGGGTCATGGCACTGAAGCTTTCTTT.